Below, one T cell receptor beta chain is given with its context. The antigen is unknown. These data belong to a study of T cells in Graves' hyperthyroidism and ophthalmopathy. Study results and caveats: Ophthalmopathy and stable hyperthyroidism were separated by a 13 V-J model.

What was amplified from RNA transcripts were TCR beta CDR3 regions. TCR CDR3 underwent first-round RT-PCR with the HTBI primer set. MiXCR, run by TCRdb on the multiplex PCR reads, gives a single entry per CDR3 protein. The sample records about 620,000 distinct CDR3 sequences, 15% to 20% being singletons. The PBMCs were taken from less than 11 ml of fresh peripheral blood. Germline CDR1 SGHTA, CDR2 FQGNSA. Trimming removed 1 base from V and 4 bases from J, with 14 bases in between. The CDR3 consists of 15 residues. The J gene is TRBJ2-7, the V gene TRBV7-2; D is undetermined. The TCR was taken from a woman aged 25 to 39 with Graves' hyperthyroidism. Sequenced material: blood. The CDR3: CASSLGLWAAYEQYF. Here the CDR3 DNA reads TGTGCCAGCAGCTTAGGGCTATGGGCGGCTTACGAGCAGTACTTC.